The present entry profiles one T cell receptor (beta chain) with its context. What it binds is not known. These data come from a study of radiotherapy plus CTLA-4 blockade in lung cancer. On the study more broadly: Disease control was achieved by approximately 32% of patients, and objective responses by 18%.

Overall study findings and caveats: According to reports, early shifts in blood T cell clones, alongside interferon-beta, forecast response most accurately. The study found tumor-derived TCR clones expanded in blood after radiotherapy plus ipilimumab.

Measured with immunoSEQ multiplex PCR; TCRdb has only the in-frame clones, and not every one. Of around 82,000 clones detected, about four fifths appear once; the ten largest clones hold 22%. In chemo-refractory metastatic non-small-cell lung cancer, patients got ipilimumab CTLA-4 blockade together with focal radiation. With 6 bases clipped from V and 0 bases from J, the junction kept 4 bases outside the gene matches. The CDR3 is 15 residues long. CDR1 is SGHVS, CDR2 FNYEAQ, per germline. This specimen was peripheral blood, taken from a patient treated with radiotherapy plus ipilimumab. The V call is TRBV7-6, the J call TRBJ2-1; 8 positions agree with TRBD2. The origin of this receptor is a human donor with non-small cell lung cancer whose response to radiotherapy plus ipilimumab could not be evaluated. Some clones in this sample may be carry-over from other donors' samples. The CDR3 coding sequence is TGTGCCAGCAGGGGCGGGGGGAGCTCCTACAATGAGCAGTTCTTC. Encoded protein: CASRGGGSSYNEQFF.